The text below deals with one T cell receptor beta chain. This clone appeared a single time. Its antigen remains unidentified. No base quality values were provided; no much bigger clone lies one nucleotide off. The immunoSEQ Assay, a bias-controlled multiplex PCR, was used to amplify TCRbeta CDR3 regions from genomic DNA. The authors' analysis ran thus. Within the assay, amplification of reference gene primers was used to estimate how many nucleated cells each sample contained. To quantify the absolute abundance of each unique TCRbeta CDR3 rearrangement, sequence reads were collapsed and filtered. For each sample, productive Simpson clonality was calculated as the square root of Simpson's diversity index over productive rearrangements. The table was pulled from immuneACCESS by TCRdb, which kept in-frame rearrangements only. Such tables lose some clones; where checked, under half of the loss comes from unresolved V genes, and the rest has no known cause. V, J and clone size are taken as reported in that table, and D and trimming were inferred from the DNA itself. A total of about 250,000 clones appear in this sample, roughly 85% of them only once. Approximately 9% of the sample is in the top ten clones.

The sample comes from a study of blood T cell repertoires in COVID-19 (dated by TCRdb to about 2020). As for the study more broadly: The collaborator samples originated in the United States, Italy and Spain and spanned the acute and convalescent phases of COVID-19. The prospective study material was composed of cDNA or gDNA derived from T cells, B-cell-depleted T cells, or PBMCs. The dataset comprised deeply sampled blood TCRbeta repertoires from subjects exposed to, actively infected with, or recovered from COVID-19. A freely available public database, intended as a resource for researchers studying the immune response to SARS-CoV-2, is where the repertoires were released. The samples were drawn from two sources: the first 160 participants of the ongoing ImmuneRACE study, and approximately 1,300 subjects contributed by 6 global collaborators. Sample metadata almost always included a de-identified subject ID, COVID-19 status, age in years and sex. Where available, HLA class I and class II types were taken from metadata supplied by the sample provider and were not determined by assay-based typing.

In the prospective study, participants were roughly 18 to 100 years old, resided in about two dozen geographic areas of the United States, and were enrolled through a virtual design. In the prospective study, cohorts were assigned on the basis of participant-reported clinical history obtained from a screening survey and a study questionnaire. Mobile phlebotomists in the prospective study collected whole blood, serum and a nasopharyngeal or oropharyngeal swab from every participant. Over a roughly 2-month period, participants in the prospective study had the option of providing additional blood draws and questionnaires. Before DNA extraction, prospective study blood samples were shipped either frozen or at room temperature. Study-wide findings and limitations: The quantity of clinical and demographic metadata differed by source and by participant and was supplied without curation.

Sequences were obtained from PBMCs or T cells enriched from blood (not recorded which). This receptor was taken from a woman aged 45-65 years with acute COVID-19.

The DNA sequence is given as TGCGCCAGCAGCTTCCAACTTGGGCGATACAGGGATCATAATTCACCCCTCCACTTT. The translation is CASSFQLGRYRDHNSPLHF. Rearrangement joined TRBV5-1 to TRBJ1-6; a tentative D match to TRBD1 spans 6 bases. CDR1 SGHRS and CDR2 YFSETQ were looked up in the germline V gene. Counted from cysteine to phenylalanine, this CDR3 has 19 amino acids. Only CDR3 DNA is held: 57 bases, read in frame from base 1. V gives up 2 bases and J gives up 5 bases, and the segment between their germline ends measures 23 bases.